This T cell receptor (beta chain) derives from a study of blood T cell repertoires in COVID-19. Using immunoSEQ multiplex PCR, the repertoire was profiled, and TCRdb retains in-frame clones only, with some absent. The table has about 260,000 clones, about 90% seen once. The V end was cut by 3 bases, the J end by 7 bases, with 12 bases between. Germline CDR1 is KGHSH and CDR2 is LQKENI. This CDR3 contains 13 residues. V is TRBV18 and J is TRBJ1-2, with D tentatively TRBD1 (6 bases). The TCR sequence derives from a woman aged 40 to 55 with acute or convalescent COVID-19. Sequencing was performed on peripheral blood. The CDR3 reads CASSPTDSPGYTF. CDR3 coding DNA: TGTGCCAGCTCACCGACGGACAGCCCTGGCTACACCTTC.